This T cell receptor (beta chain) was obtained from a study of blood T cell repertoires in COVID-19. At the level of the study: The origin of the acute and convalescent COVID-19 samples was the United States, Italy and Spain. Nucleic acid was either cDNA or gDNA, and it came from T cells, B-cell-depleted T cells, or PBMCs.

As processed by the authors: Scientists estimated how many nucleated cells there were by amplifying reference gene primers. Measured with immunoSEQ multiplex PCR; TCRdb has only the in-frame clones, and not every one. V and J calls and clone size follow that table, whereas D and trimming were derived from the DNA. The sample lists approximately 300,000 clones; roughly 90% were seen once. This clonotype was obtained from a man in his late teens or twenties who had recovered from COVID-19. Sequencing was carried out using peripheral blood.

The CDR3 DNA is TGTGCCAGCAGTGAACGACAGGCGGGCTACGAGCAGTACTTC. Amino acids: CASSERQAGYEQYF. The V call is TRBV25-1, the J call TRBJ2-7, with D possibly matching TRBD1 (6 bases). CDR3 size: 14 residues. Germline CDR1 reads MGHDK; CDR2 reads SYGVNS. Trimming stripped 2 bases from V and 3 bases from J, with 11 bases between.